Following are 30 T cell receptor beta chains from one sample sequenced in a study of T-cell memory formation after mild COVID-19. Using its own MiXCR run on the 5' RACE reads, TCRdb lists one record per CDR3 protein. Here the sample spans about 250,000 distinct CDR3 sequences, 15% to 19% being singletons. Material: PBMCs or a T cell subset sorted from them (not recorded which). The receptors here all came from an adult woman who had mild COVID-19 (a few samples of this study predate the infection). Cell type and time point are not known.

The rearrangement links TRBV7-6 to TRBJ2-1, with 10 nucleotides matching TRBD1. Germline CDR1 is SGHVS and CDR2 is FNYEAQ. The V segment lost 4 bases and the J segment 7 bases; nucleotides outside the gene matches: 7. CDR3 length: 15 amino acids. The CDR3 DNA reads as TGTGCCAGCAGCTCCGGGACAGGGGTATGGAATGAGCAGTTCTTC. Translating it yields CASSSGTGVWNEQFF. Full variable domain (missing parts from reference TRBV7-6 and TRBJ2-1): GAGVSQSPRYKVTKRGQDVALRCDPISGHVSLYWYRQALGQGPEFLTYFNYEAQQDKSGLPNDRFSAERPEGSISTLTIQRTEQRDSAMYRCASSSGTGVWNEQFFGPGTRLTVL.

This clonotype was recorded a few times. The V call is TRBV7-9, the J call TRBJ1-4; no firm D call. CDR3 size: 15 residues. Germline V gene sequence: CDR1 SEHNR, CDR2 FQNEAQ (reference sequence). Deletions cut 4 bases from V and 3 bases from J, with 12 bases between. CDR3 residues: CASSSLGVANEKLFF. CDR3 sequence (DNA): TGTGCCAGCAGCTCCCTCGGGGTGGCTAATGAAAAACTGTTTTTT.

This clonotype has at least ten counts. The chain employs TRBV4-3 and TRBJ1-2; 9 positions agree with TRBD1. Germline assignment: CDR1 LGHNA and CDR2 YSLEER. CDR3 length: 16 amino acids. Trimming at V came to 1 base and at J to 6 bases, leaving 9 bases not matched to a gene. The CDR3 region is CASSQGGGTGWHGYTF. The CDR3 DNA follows: TGCGCCAGCAGCCAAGGTGGAGGGACAGGGTGGCATGGCTACACCTTC.

The J gene is TRBJ2-1, the V gene TRBV12-3 or TRBV12-4; 9 bases line up with TRBD1. With 2 bases clipped from V and 4 bases from J, the junction kept 3 bases outside the gene matches. The CDR3 spans 15 residues. CDR3 coding DNA: TGTGCCAGCAGTTTACTGGGACAGGGATACAATGAGCAGTTCTTC. It encodes CASSLLGQGYNEQFF.

This clonotype appeared a single time. This chain joins TRBV6-5 and TRBJ2-7, with a weak D call TRBD1 (6 bases). Germline CDR1 and CDR2: MNHEY and SVGAGI. The CDR3 contains 13 residues. The V gene lost 6 bases and the J gene lost 3 bases, with 12 bases spanning the gap. The CDR3: CASSPGHFYEQYF. The DNA of the CDR3 is TGTGCCAGCAGCCCGGGACACTTCTACGAGCAGTACTTC.

V gene TRBV2 combines with J gene TRBJ1-1; D gene ambiguous. The CDR3 is made up of 15 amino acids. Deletions cut 6 bases from V and 0 bases from J, with 14 bases between. Germline V gene sequence: CDR1 SNHLY, CDR2 FYNNEI. The CDR3 spells CASRKDGVMNTEAFF. CDR3 bases: TGTGCCAGCAGGAAGGACGGAGTGATGAACACTGAAGCTTTCTTT.

This clonotype was found a few times. J is TRBJ1-1 and V is TRBV5-1, with 7 bases lining up with TRBD1. J lost 1 base, V lost 4 bases, and 16 bases had no gene match. Germline V lookup: CDR1 SGHRS, CDR2 YFSETQ. The CDR3 sequence is 18 residues long. The CDR3 protein is CASSLNAGQYSRNTEAFF. The CDR3 nucleotides read TGCGCCAGCAGCCTCAACGCGGGACAGTATTCCCGGAACACTGAAGCTTTCTTT.

The rearrangement links TRBV2 to TRBJ1-2, with 8 bases fitting TRBD1. V shed 6 bases and J 9 bases; nucleotides not matched to a gene: 6. The CDR3 consists of 12 residues. Germline V gene lookup returns CDR1 SNHLY and CDR2 FYNNEI. CDR3 nucleotide sequence: TGTGCCAGCAGGCGGACAGGGAATAGCTACACCTTC. Its protein is CASRRTGNSYTF.

The V gene is TRBV3-1, the J gene TRBJ2-5; 7 bases map to TRBD2. This CDR3 spans 16 amino acids. The V gene's germline CDR1 is LGHDT and CDR2 YNNKEL (reference sequence). V shed 0 bases and J 2 bases; nucleotides not matched to a gene: 6. This CDR3 reads CASSQDQRGLQETQYF. The CDR3 nucleotides are TGTGCCAGCAGCCAAGACCAGCGGGGATTACAAGAGACCCAGTACTTC.

This clonotype showed up just a few times. The CDR3 is CATSEDDRAYGYTF. As DNA, the CDR3 is TGTGCCACCAGTGAGGACGACAGGGCCTATGGCTACACCTTC. The chain joins TRBV24-1 to TRBJ1-2, with 7 nucleotides matching TRBD1. V trimming: 4 bases; J trimming: 4 bases; junction bases outside the gene matches: 5. This CDR3 contains 14 residues. CDR1 and CDR2 from the germline V gene are KGHDR and SFDVKD.

The table lists this clonotype with many counts. The rearrangement uses TRBV9 and TRBJ2-1; TRBD2 aligns across 10 bases. The CDR3 covers 17 residues. J gave up 0 bases and V 2 bases, and 5 bases lay outside the gene matches. Germline values: CDR1 SGDLS, CDR2 YYNGEE. The CDR3 DNA is TGTGCCAGCAGCGTGTTTAGCGGGGGGAGCTCCTACAATGAGCAGTTCTTC. Protein: CASSVFSGGSSYNEQFF.

V gene TRBV2 combines with J gene TRBJ1-1, with D possibly matching TRBD1 (5 bases). Germline values: CDR1 SNHLY, CDR2 FYNNEI. The CDR3 spans 13 residues. Trimming took off 9 bases at V and 0 bases at J, with 11 bases between the two ends. The CDR3 protein is CASRDSLNTEAFF. CDR3 bases: TGTGCCAGTCGGGACTCCTTGAACACTGAAGCTTTCTTT.

This clonotype was detected only a few times. The V and J genes are TRBV12-3 or TRBV12-4 and TRBJ1-2, with 10 bases lining up with TRBD1. J lost 4 bases, V lost 5 bases, and 1 base had no gene match. The CDR3 is 13 residues long. The CDR3 bases are TGTGCCAGCAGTAGGGACAGGGGCTATGGCTACACCTTC. It translates to CASSRDRGYGYTF.

This clonotype was recorded a few times. The V and J genes are TRBV7-9 and TRBJ1-6; unclear D gene. Germline V gives CDR1 SEHNR, CDR2 FQNEAQ (reference sequence). The CDR3 consists of 15 residues. Trimming cost V 6 bases and J 0 bases, with 9 bases left between them. CDR3 sequence: CASRPMSSYNSPLHF. The CDR3 DNA is TGTGCCAGCAGACCTATGAGCTCCTATAATTCACCCCTCCACTTT.

A few counts support this clonotype. This chain joins TRBV18 and TRBJ2-3; D might be TRBD2 (6 bases). The germline gives CDR1 KGHSH, CDR2 LQKENI. V lost 5 bases, J lost 4 bases, and 10 bases lay in between. This CDR3 comprises 13 residues. The CDR3 nucleotides are TGTGCCAGCTCAGGAGGGGTTGCAGATACGCAGTATTTT. It codes for CASSGGVADTQYF.

This clonotype has only a few counts. CDR3 amino acids: CASSLGIRLADVYEQYF. The CDR3 DNA reads TGCGCCAGCAGCTTGGGGATTAGACTAGCGGACGTCTACGAGCAGTACTTC. This chain connects TRBV5-1 to TRBJ2-7, with 9 bases that match TRBD2. V lost 0 bases, J lost 3 bases, and 10 bases stayed unmatched. This CDR3 has 17 amino acids. Germline CDR1 SGHRS, CDR2 YFSETQ. The variable domain in full, with the rest retrieved from reference TRBV5-1 and TRBJ2-7, is KAGVTQTPRYLIKTRGQQVTLSCSPISGHRSVSWYQQTPGQGLQFLFEYFSETQRNKGNFPGRFSGRQFSNSRSEMNVSTLELGDSALYLCASSLGIRLADVYEQYFGPGTRLTVT.

This clonotype occurred a few times. The rearrangement links TRBV7-6 to TRBJ2-3; 9 positions agree with TRBD2. This CDR3 comprises 17 residues. V gave up 2 bases and J gave up 3 bases; unmatched junction bases: 9. CDR1 and CDR2 (germline): SGHVS, FNYEAQ. CDR3 sequence reads: CASSLPGRGGGTDTQYF. The CDR3 coding sequence is TGTGCCAGCAGCTTACCCGGGCGGGGGGGCGGAACAGATACGCAGTATTTT.

The chain uses TRBV20-1 and TRBJ2-7; D is uncertain. Trimming shortened V by 5 bases and J by 0 bases, and 14 bases separated the two germline ends. This CDR3 is built from 14 residues. Germline V gives CDR1 DFQATT, CDR2 SNEGSKA (reference sequence). Here the CDR3 reads CSAGQALFSYEQYF. Here the CDR3 DNA reads TGCAGTGCTGGCCAGGCACTATTCTCCTACGAGCAGTACTTC.

The chain couples TRBV6-5 to TRBJ2-1; 9 bases agree with TRBD1. This CDR3 spans 16 amino acids. Germline loops: CDR1 MNHEY, CDR2 SVGAGI. After removal of 6 bases from V and 5 bases from J, the junction contained 11 bases not matched to a gene. CDR3 coding DNA: TGTGCCAGCAGGTCCTACGGGACAGGGAGGAACAATGAGCAGTTCTTC. This encodes CASRSYGTGRNNEQFF.

In its sample, this clonotype was seen once. The rearrangement links TRBV29-1 to TRBJ2-7, with 7 bases lining up with TRBD2. CDR1 and CDR2 (germline): SQVTM, ANQGSEA. The trim removed 5 bases at V and 2 bases at J, leaving 6 bases unmatched. The CDR3 extends over 13 amino acids. In nucleotides, the CDR3 is TGCAGCGTTCGTCGCGCGGGAGCCTACGAGCAGTACTTC. Its protein product is CSVRRAGAYEQYF.

The table lists this clonotype with a few counts. V gene TRBV12-3 or TRBV12-4 combines with J gene TRBJ1-1, with TRBD1 matching 10 bases. This CDR3 comprises 15 residues. The J segment lost 0 bases and the V segment lost 10 bases, leaving 8 bases of the junction unmatched. The DNA of the CDR3 is TGTGCCACCTCGACAGGGGGCGTATTGAACACTGAAGCTTTCTTT. Encoded protein: CATSTGGVLNTEAFF.

CDR3 residues: CASSLNAGGTNTGELFF. The DNA for the CDR3 is TGTGCCAGCAGCTTAAACGCGGGAGGCACGAACACCGGGGAGCTGTTTTTT. V gene TRBV7-3 combines with J gene TRBJ2-2; 8 positions agree with TRBD2. From germline, CDR1 is SGHTA and CDR2 FQGTGA. Germline trimming cut 1 base from V and 0 bases from J; bases unmatched to any gene: 4. This CDR3 is 17 amino acids long.

Many counts were recorded for this clonotype. The genes are TRBV10-3 and TRBJ2-2, with TRBD2 identical over 8 bases. CDR3 size: 15 residues. After removal of 5 bases from V and 5 bases from J, the junction contained 7 bases not matched to a gene. CDR1 is ENHRY, CDR2 SYGVKD, per germline. CDR3 amino acids: CAISRLAGKTGELFF. The DNA for the CDR3 is TGTGCCATCAGTCGGCTAGCGGGCAAGACCGGGGAGCTGTTTTTT.

The V gene is TRBV7-2, the J gene TRBJ2-6; D call uncertain. Germline V gene lookup returns CDR1 SGHTA and CDR2 FQGNSA. With 6 bases removed from V and 1 base from J, the gap between germline ends came to 16 bases. The CDR3 extends over 17 amino acids. The CDR3: CASSVNPLDSGANVLTF. The DNA for the CDR3 is TGTGCCAGCAGTGTAAATCCTCTGGATTCTGGGGCCAACGTCCTGACTTTC.

There are a few counts of this clonotype. The rearrangement links TRBV30 to TRBJ1-5, with D possibly being TRBD1 (6 bases). The CDR3 totals 18 residues. Germline V CDR1 and CDR2: GTSNPN, SVGIG (reference sequence). The V gene lost 0 bases and the J gene lost 4 bases, with 22 bases spanning the gap. The CDR3 loop is CAWSVSEVGQWSNQPQHF. For the CDR3, the DNA is TGTGCCTGGAGTGTCTCGGAAGTCGGACAGTGGAGTAATCAGCCCCAGCATTTT.

The chain couples TRBV29-1 to TRBJ2-4; 8 nucleotides agree with TRBD1. V lost 1 base and J lost 7; bases outside the gene matches: 12. The CDR3 spans 16 residues. Germline V lookup: CDR1 SQVTM, CDR2 ANQGSEA. The CDR3 bases are TGCAGCGTTGAAGGGCTGGCAGGGGGCGCGAGGAACATTCAGTACTTC. It specifies CSVEGLAGGARNIQYF.

This clonotype was detected a few times. The chain combines TRBV5-1 with TRBJ1-1, with 7 positions matching TRBD1. Germline V lookup: CDR1 SGHRS, CDR2 YFSETQ. This CDR3 has 16 amino acids. Trimming at V came to 0 bases and at J to 4 bases, leaving 9 bases not matched to a gene. Here the CDR3 reads CASSLGKGAEGTEAFF. The CDR3 nucleotides are TGCGCCAGCAGCTTGGGGAAGGGGGCTGAAGGCACTGAAGCTTTCTTT.

This clonotype was seen repeatedly, ten times or more. This chain uses TRBV7-9 with TRBJ2-1; the D is unclear. V lost 5 bases and J lost 2, with 19 bases in between. The CDR3 length is 17 residues. Germline loops: CDR1 SEHNR, CDR2 FQNEAQ (reference sequence). The DNA for the CDR3 is TGTGCCAGCAGCCCCAAAGAGTCACGTTCACCCTACAATGAGCAGTTCTTC. Its translation is CASSPKESRSPYNEQFF.

This chain links TRBV29-1 with TRBJ1-1, with TRBD1 identical over 7 bases. The germline V gene has CDR1 SQVTM and CDR2 ANQGSEA. J gave up 0 bases and V 7 bases, and 8 bases lay outside the gene matches. There are 14 residues in the CDR3. This CDR3 reads CSAQGQQVNTEAFF. In DNA, the CDR3 is TGCAGCGCCCAGGGACAGCAAGTGAACACTGAAGCTTTCTTT.

The V call is TRBV21-1, the J call TRBJ1-1; the DNA was not compared with TRBD1, the D call given in the table. TRBV21-1 counts as a pseudogene. The length of the CDR3 is 16 residues. CDR3 region: CASRTLIRAGGTEAFF. The CDR3 bases are TGTGCCAGCAGAACCCTCATCAGGGCAGGGGGCACTGAAGCTTTCTTT.